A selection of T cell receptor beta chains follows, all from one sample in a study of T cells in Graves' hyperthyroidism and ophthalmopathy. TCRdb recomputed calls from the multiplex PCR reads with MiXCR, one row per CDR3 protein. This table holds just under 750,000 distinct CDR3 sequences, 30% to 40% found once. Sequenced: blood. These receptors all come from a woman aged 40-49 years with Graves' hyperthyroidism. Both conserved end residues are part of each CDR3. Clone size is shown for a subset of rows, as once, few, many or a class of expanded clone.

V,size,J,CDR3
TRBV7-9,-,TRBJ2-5,CASSPVSAGVTQYF
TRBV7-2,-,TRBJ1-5,CASSRDSLGNQPQHF
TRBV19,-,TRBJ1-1,CASSSPTGF
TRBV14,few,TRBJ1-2,CASSQGRDRADGYTF
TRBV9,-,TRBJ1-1,CASSTRPGFEAFF
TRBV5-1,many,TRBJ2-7,CASSLDAQVGWYF
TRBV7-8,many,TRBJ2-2,CASSLVPTEGTGELFF
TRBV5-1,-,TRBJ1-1,CASSLSLARRNTEAFF
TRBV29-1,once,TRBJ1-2,CSVDRPGSYGYTF
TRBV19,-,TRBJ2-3,CASRRTASTDTQYF
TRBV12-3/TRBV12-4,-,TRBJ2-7,CASSLRLATNYNEQYF
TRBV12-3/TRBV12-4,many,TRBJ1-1,CASSLGRDTEAFF
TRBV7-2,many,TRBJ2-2,CASSSFSTGELFF
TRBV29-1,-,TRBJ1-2,CSPVGRDRVDGYTF
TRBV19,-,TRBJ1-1,CASSIVEGSTEAFF
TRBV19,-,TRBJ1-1,CASSIIAGSLFGETEAFF
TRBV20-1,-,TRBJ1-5,CSARDFQGEQPQHF
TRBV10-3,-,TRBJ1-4,CAISPGQVAF
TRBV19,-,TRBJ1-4,CASSRSGQPATNEKLFF
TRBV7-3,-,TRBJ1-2,CASSLSGAGGYTF
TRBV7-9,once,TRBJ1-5,CASSQGSVQETQHF
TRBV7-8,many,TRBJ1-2,CASSHYDSYGYTF
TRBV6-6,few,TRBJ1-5,CASTSPSYSNQPQHF
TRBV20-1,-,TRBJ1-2,CSARLGNGYTF
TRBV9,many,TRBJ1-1,CASGGPNTEAFF
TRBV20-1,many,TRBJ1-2,CSARRQGNYGYTF
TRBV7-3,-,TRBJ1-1,CASRQGMHTEAFF
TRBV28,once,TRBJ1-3,CASSTRMWMSSGNTIYF
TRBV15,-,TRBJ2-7,CATSRLLAATYEQYF
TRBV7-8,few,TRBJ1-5,CASSRVSRRSNQPQHF
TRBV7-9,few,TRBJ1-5,CASSLAVPGQGKLNQPQHF
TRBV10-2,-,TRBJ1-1,CASRAGPEAFF
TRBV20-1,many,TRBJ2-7,CSARERVDGEQYF
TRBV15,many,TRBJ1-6,CATSSGGNSPLHF
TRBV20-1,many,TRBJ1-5,CSAGTGTDQPQHF
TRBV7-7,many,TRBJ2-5,CASSLVSAGVETQYF
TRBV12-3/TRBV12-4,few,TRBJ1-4,CASSLTVGGLNEKLFF
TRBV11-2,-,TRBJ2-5,CASSQDDGQGFEETQYF
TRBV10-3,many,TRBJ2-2,CATRDRDGELFF
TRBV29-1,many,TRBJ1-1,CSAITGLREAFF
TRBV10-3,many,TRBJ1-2,CAISEREGDGYTF
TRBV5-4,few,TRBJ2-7,CASSLDWTAEGKQYF
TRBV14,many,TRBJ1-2,CASSQIARRSNGYTF
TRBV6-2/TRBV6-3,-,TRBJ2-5,CASSSDKGRVETQYF